This TCR beta chain was obtained from a study of cytomegalovirus exposure and HLA in healthy donors. The study's findings and limits: According to the study, around 160 TCR beta chains were cytomegalovirus-associated.

Primers: 60 Vbeta forward and 13 Jbeta reverse. Using immunoSEQ multiplex PCR, the repertoire was profiled, and TCRdb retains in-frame clones only, with some absent. In total, the table holds around 150,000 clones. V was shortened by 4 bases and J by 0 bases, with 16 bases between the two germline ends. The CDR3 runs 17 residues. The germline V gene has CDR1 MGHRA and CDR2 YSYEKL. On this clone: The antigen remains undetermined.

The clonotype was recovered from a man aged 25 to 40 in good health and CMV-seronegative. The chain employs TRBV4-1 and TRBJ2-4, with unresolved D. Sequenced: PBMCs. CDR3 coding DNA: TGCGCCAGCAGCCTATTCTATTCAGGCCTAGCCAAAAACATTCAGTACTTC. Protein sequence: CASSLFYSGLAKNIQYF.